Listed here are 18 T cell receptor beta chains from one sample, sequenced in a study of CD8+CD57+ T cells in acquired aplastic anemia. According to the study, genomic DNA was the template for TCR beta VDJ and CDR3 profiling. TCRdb re-analysed the reads in MiXCR, keeping a single row per CDR3 protein. The table includes about 81,000 distinct CDR3 sequences, over 35% detected once. Sequences were obtained from sorted CD4+, CD8+, or CD8+CD57+ T cells (not recorded which) from PBMCs. The receptors come from a human donor in good health, serving as a control.

The chain is built from TRBV5-6 and TRBJ1-1; 7 bases are a match to TRBD1. V was pared by 6 bases and J by 4 bases, with 6 bases of the junction left unmatched. The CDR3 has 13 amino acids. CDR1 and CDR2 (germline): SGHDT, YYEEEE. CDR3 bases: TGTGCCAGCACCGAAGACAGGGTCACTGAAGCTTTCTTT. This translates into CASTEDRVTEAFF.

Worth noting for this clonotype: A much larger clonotype is one base distant, so this may be a read error. This sequence joins TRBV19 and TRBJ2-5; tentatively, D is TRBD1 (5 bases). CDR1 and CDR2 from the germline V gene are LNHDA and SQIVND (reference sequence). CDR3 length: 18 residues. This chain's CDR3 is CASSIRYRATAIQGTQYF. The DNA for the CDR3 is TGTGCCAGTAGTATCAGGTATCGCGCGACAGCGATCCAAGGGACCCAGTACTTC.

This clonotype is a singleton in its sample. The chain recombines TRBV27 with TRBJ2-5; maybe TRBD1 (6 bases). In germline, CDR1 is MNHEY, CDR2 SMNVEV (reference sequence). With 5 bases removed from V and 2 bases from J, the gap between germline ends came to 12 bases. The CDR3 contains 14 residues. CDR3 DNA: TGTGCCAGCAGTCGGACAGCGATACAAGAGACCCAGTACTTC. As protein: CASSRTAIQETQYF.

This clonotype was counted ten times or more. The chain uses TRBV27 and TRBJ2-7; no firm D call. This CDR3 region has 10 residues. V was cut by 8 bases and J by 4 bases, with 6 bases left in between. The germline CDR1 and CDR2 sequences are MNHEY and SMNVEV (reference sequence). The DNA for the CDR3 is TGTGCCAGCGGACCGTACGAGCAGTACTTC. This translates into CASGPYEQYF.

The chain links TRBV24-1 to TRBJ1-2; 7 bases are shared with TRBD1. V trimming: 6 bases; J trimming: 7 bases; junction bases outside the gene matches: 10. Germline V gene lookup returns CDR1 KGHDR and CDR2 SFDVKD. This CDR3 comprises 14 residues. The CDR3 DNA is TGTGCCACCAGTACCTCACAGGGGACGGGTGGCTACACCTTC. Its protein product is CATSTSQGTGGYTF.

This clonotype was found many times. The chain carries TRBV11-1 and TRBJ2-3; D is perhaps TRBD1 (7 bases). V was clipped by 3 bases and J by 2 bases, with 27 bases between them. Germline V gene lookup returns CDR1 SGHAT and CDR2 FQDESV (reference sequence). The CDR3 totals 20 residues. The CDR3 region is CASSFPSVSTRGPITDTQYF. In DNA, the CDR3 is TGTGCCAGCAGCTTCCCTAGCGTCTCAACAAGGGGGCCTATCACAGATACGCAGTATTTT.

The chain carries TRBV6-1 and TRBJ1-2; tentative D call: TRBD1 (5 bases). V shed 6 bases and J shed 4 bases, with 15 bases lying between them. CDR3 length: 14 residues. The germline V gene encodes CDR1 MNHNS and CDR2 SASEGT. CDR3 amino acids: CASRGGVASYGYTF. DNA of the CDR3: TGTGCCAGCAGGGGGGGGGTGGCGAGCTATGGCTACACCTTC.

This clonotype has at least ten counts. This chain connects TRBV6-5 to TRBJ2-5, with 7 positions matching TRBD2. This CDR3 is built from 14 residues. Losses at the gene ends were 0 bases for V and 5 bases for J; bases not matched to a gene: 3. The germline gives CDR1 MNHEY, CDR2 SVGAGI. The CDR3 DNA sequence: TGTGCCAGCAGTTACTCGAGGCGGGAGGAGACCCAGTACTTC. Its translation is CASSYSRREETQYF.

This clonotype has at least ten counts. This chain uses TRBV6-1 with TRBJ1-5; D not resolved. CDR3 length equals 10 residues. V lost 3 bases and J 9 bases, leaving 3 bases between the germline ends. Germline CDR1 and CDR2: MNHNS and SASEGT. The CDR3 DNA sequence: TGTGCCAGCAGTGATAGGCCCCAGCATTTT. As protein: CASSDRPQHF.

As to this clonotype: A much more abundant neighbour one base away suggests this may be a read error. The chain uses TRBV25-1 and TRBJ2-3, with D possibly matching TRBD1 (6 bases). Germline values: CDR1 MGHDK, CDR2 SYGVNS. V gave up 6 bases and J gave up 4 bases, with 11 bases separating them. The CDR3 has 13 residues. The CDR3 loop is CASSGRGPDTQYF. The CDR3 nucleotides read TGTGCCAGCAGCGGCAGGGGACCAGATACGCAGTATTTT.

The rearrangement joins TRBV9 to TRBJ2-5; 10 bases fit TRBD2. The CDR3 has 15 residues. CDR1 SGDLS and CDR2 YYNGEE come from the germline V gene. J lost 3 bases, V lost 2 bases, and 4 bases had no gene match. The CDR3 here is CASSVRTSGEETQYF. CDR3 DNA sequence: TGTGCCAGCAGCGTTAGGACTAGCGGAGAAGAGACCCAGTACTTC.

This clonotype was found a few times. The chain couples TRBV6-5 to TRBJ1-2; D uncertain. This CDR3 spans 13 amino acids. Germline CDR1 reads MNHEY; CDR2 reads SVGAGI. Deletions cut 2 bases from V and 3 bases from J, with 7 bases between. The CDR3 loop reads CASSYNQDYGYTF. The CDR3 DNA reads as TGTGCCAGCAGTTACAACCAGGACTATGGCTACACCTTC.

As to this clonotype: Compared with germline, one end of the junction differs, possibly owing to a read error. This chain joins TRBV2 and TRBJ2-7, with unresolved D. The CDR3 has 11 residues. Germline V lookup: CDR1 SNHLY, CDR2 FYNNEI. This CDR3 is CACRVSYEQYF. For the CDR3, the DNA is TGTGCCTGCAGAGTCTCCTACGAGCAGTACTTC. Full variable domain (missing parts from reference TRBV2 and TRBJ2-7): EPEVTQTPSHQVTQMGQEVILRCVPISNHLYFYWYRQILGQKVEFLVSFYNNEISEKSEIFDDQFSVERPDGSNFTLKIRSTKLEDSAMYFCACRVSYEQYFGPGTRLTVT.

This rearrangement joins TRBV19 to TRBJ2-5; D uncertain. Between the trimmed V and J ends, which lost 1 base and 5 bases, there was a span of 14 bases. CDR1 is LNHDA, CDR2 SQIVND, per germline (reference sequence). There are 15 residues in the CDR3. CDR3 coding DNA: TGTGCCAGTAGTATAGCAGCACACCGTCCGGAGACCCAGTACTTC. It specifies CASSIAAHRPETQYF.

This clonotype was picked up many times. The chain combines TRBV27 with TRBJ2-7, with D possibly being TRBD1 (5 bases). CDR1 is MNHEY and CDR2 is SMNVEV in the germline V gene (reference sequence). The CDR3 extends over 14 amino acids. Between the trimmed V and J ends, which lost 5 bases and 0 bases, there was a span of 11 bases. The CDR3, as DNA: TGTGCCAGCAGTACGGACACGAGCTCCTACGAGCAGTACTTC. As protein: CASSTDTSSYEQYF.

This clonotype was seen just once. The chain recombines TRBV9 with TRBJ2-7; possible D gene TRBD2, 5 bases. The V end lost 4 bases, the J end lost 5 bases, and 16 bases lay between the germline ends. In germline, CDR1 is SGDLS, CDR2 YYNGEE. There are 14 residues in the CDR3. CDR3 residues: CASSTSGGSNEQYF. The CDR3 region has the DNA TGTGCCAGCAGCACCAGCGGTGGGAGCAACGAGCAGTACTTC.

This chain joins TRBV11-2 and TRBJ2-7, with a possible D match to TRBD1 (6 bases). The V and J ends lost 5 bases and 3 bases respectively, with 20 bases between them. This CDR3 has 16 residues. Per germline, CDR1 SGHAT and CDR2 FQNNGV. CDR3 DNA: TGTGCCAGCAGCCTAGGGTTCAGGGGTCAAGGCTACGAGCAGTACTTC. It specifies CASSLGFRGQGYEQYF.

This rearrangement joins TRBV5-1 to TRBJ1-2, with TRBD1 matching over 8 bases. The CDR3 runs to 12 residues. CDR1 and CDR2 from the germline V gene are SGHRS and YFSETQ. Trimming removed 5 bases from V and 7 bases from J; junction bases left unmatched: 4. In DNA form, the CDR3 reads TGCGCCAGCAGAGAGGACAGGGTTGGCTACACCTTC. Protein sequence: CASREDRVGYTF.